One sample yielded the 18 T cell receptor beta chains listed below, sequenced in a study of cytomegalovirus exposure and HLA in healthy donors. The PCR had 60 Vbeta and 13 Jbeta primers. Method: immunoSEQ multiplex PCR; TCRdb's copy keeps in-frame clones and lacks some. Found here are 200,000 to 250,000 clones, 76% of them singletons; the top ten hold 0.55% to 0.75%. Sequenced sample: PBMCs. The receptors were sampled from a man between 18 and 35 years old in good health and CMV-seronegative.

This chain links TRBV9 with TRBJ2-1, with 12 bases that match TRBD2. Germline values: CDR1 SGDLS, CDR2 YYNGEE. The CDR3 covers 16 residues. The ends lost 4 bases at V and 2 bases at J; junction bases unmatched: 4. CDR3 in amino acids: CASSPRTSGTYNEQFF. DNA for the CDR3: TGTGCCAGCAGCCCACGGACTAGCGGGACCTACAATGAGCAGTTCTTC.

This clone was recorded once. This chain connects TRBV7-9 to TRBJ1-1; the D is unclear. Germline V lookup: CDR1 SEHNR, CDR2 FQNEAQ (reference sequence). V lost 7 bases and J 1 base, leaving 10 bases between the germline ends. The CDR3 extends over 13 amino acids. The CDR3 DNA reads TGTGCCAGCATAAACTCAGGGAACACTGAAGCTTTCTTT. Its protein product is CASINSGNTEAFF. Looking up the rest from reference TRBV7-9 and TRBJ1-1 gives the full variable domain: DTGVSQNPRHKITKRGQNVTFRCDPISEHNRLYWYRQTLGQGPEFLTYFQNEAQLEKSRLLSDRFSAERPKGSFSTLEIQRTEQGDSAMYLCASINSGNTEAFFGQGTRLTVV.

V and J are TRBV6-6 and TRBJ1-1; 7 bases are a match to TRBD1. With V trimmed by 5 bases and J by 0 bases, 3 bases remained unmatched. The CDR3 length is 14 residues. CDR1 MNHNY and CDR2 SVGAGI come from the germline V gene (reference sequence). This CDR3 reads CASSRGQMNTEAFF. In DNA form, the CDR3 reads TGTGCCAGCAGTCGGGGACAGATGAACACTGAAGCTTTCTTT.

The V gene is TRBV5-1, the J gene TRBJ2-1; 11 bases match TRBD2. The CDR3 is 17 amino acids. CDR1 is SGHRS and CDR2 is YFSETQ in the germline V gene. V gave up 1 base and J gave up 3 bases; unmatched junction bases: 6. The CDR3 loop reads CASSLPGLAGGYNEQFF. The CDR3 nucleotides are TGCGCCAGCAGCTTGCCTGGCCTAGCGGGAGGCTACAATGAGCAGTTCTTC.

This clone occurred a few times. The chain carries TRBV27 and TRBJ2-3; weak D call: TRBD2 (6 bases). V dropped 1 base and J dropped 10 bases, with 18 bases sitting between them. Germline V gene sequence: CDR1 MNHEY, CDR2 SMNVEV (reference sequence). The CDR3 is 15 residues long. The CDR3 DNA follows: TGTGCCAGCAGTTTATTTTTACCGGGACTCCGCCCGCAGTATTTT. Amino acids: CASSLFLPGLRPQYF.

Here the CDR3 reads CASSPAGGMNTEAFF. CDR3 nucleotide sequence: TGTGCCAGCTCACCAGCGGGCGGGATGAACACTGAAGCTTTCTTT. V and J are TRBV18 and TRBJ1-1; D remains ambiguous. The CDR3 is made up of 15 amino acids. The germline CDR1 and CDR2 sequences are KGHSH and LQKENI. V lost 2 bases to trimming and J lost 0 bases, with 10 bases between them.

This chain links TRBV5-1 with TRBJ2-7; 9 positions agree with TRBD1. The CDR3 has 15 residues. Germline V gene lookup returns CDR1 SGHRS and CDR2 YFSETQ. With 1 base clipped from V and 4 bases from J, the junction kept 6 bases outside the gene matches. CDR3 nucleotides: TGCGCCAGCAGCTTGACCACCGGGACAGGGTACGAGCAGTACTTC. This sequence encodes CASSLTTGTGYEQYF.

The chain uses TRBV2 and TRBJ1-2; 7 bases map to TRBD1. The CDR3 covers 13 residues. CDR1 is SNHLY, CDR2 FYNNEI, per germline. V shed 7 bases, J shed 7 bases, and the junction held 9 bases outside the gene matches. The CDR3 reads CASNANRGGGYTF. The CDR3 region has the DNA TGTGCCAGCAACGCGAACAGGGGAGGTGGCTACACCTTC. Variable domain in full (rest from reference TRBV2 and TRBJ1-2): EPEVTQTPSHQVTQMGQEVILRCVPISNHLYFYWYRQILGQKVEFLVSFYNNEISEKSEIFDDQFSVERPDGSNFTLKIRSTKLEDSAMYFCASNANRGGGYTFGSGTRLTVV.

J is TRBJ2-7 and V is TRBV18; D may be TRBD1 (5 bases). The CDR3 loop spans 15 amino acids. Trimming removed 3 bases at V and 4 bases at J, with 16 bases between. Germline V gene data show CDR1 as KGHSH and CDR2 as LQKENI. CDR3 DNA: TGTGCCAGCTCACCCAGGGCAGGGCATCTTTACGAGCAGTACTTC. The encoded protein is CASSPRAGHLYEQYF. The full variable domain, its missing parts supplied by reference TRBV18 and TRBJ2-7, is NAGVMQNPRHLVRRRGQEARLRCSPMKGHSHVYWYRQLPEEGLKFMVYLQKENIIDESGMPKERFSAEFPKEGPSILRIQQVVRGDSAAYFCASSPRAGHLYEQYFGPGTRLTVT.

The chain couples TRBV5-6 to TRBJ2-7, with 11 bases matching TRBD2. The CDR3 totals 14 residues. V was pared by 2 bases and J by 6 bases, with 4 bases of the junction left unmatched. CDR1 and CDR2 from the germline V gene are SGHDT and YYEEEE. The CDR3 sequence is CASSFGTSGLEQYF. The CDR3 nucleotides are TGTGCCAGCAGCTTCGGGACTAGCGGTCTCGAGCAGTACTTC. The whole variable domain, filled in from reference TRBV5-6 and TRBJ2-7, reads DAGVTQSPTHLIKTRGQQVTLRCSPKSGHDTVSWYQQALGQGPQFIFQYYEEEERQRGNFPDRFSGHQFPNYSSELNVNALLLGDSALYLCASSFGTSGLEQYFGPGTRLTVT.

The V and J genes are TRBV7-2 and TRBJ1-1; D call uncertain. CDR1 and CDR2 (germline): SGHTA, FQGNSA. V lost 4 bases to trimming and J lost 0 bases, with 6 bases between them. The CDR3 runs 13 residues. The CDR3 bases are TGTGCCAGCAGCTACACAATGAACACTGAAGCTTTCTTT. It codes for CASSYTMNTEAFF.

The chain recombines TRBV2 with TRBJ1-2; 7 nucleotides align to TRBD1. Trimming at V came to 3 bases and at J to 4 bases, leaving 8 bases not matched to a gene. CDR3 length: 15 amino acids. CDR1 is SNHLY and CDR2 is FYNNEI in the germline V gene. The DNA for the CDR3 is TGTGCCAGCAGTGATACGGGGACAGCATTCTATGGCTACACCTTC. Its translation: CASSDTGTAFYGYTF. Based on the CDR3 plus reference TRBV2 and TRBJ1-2, the full variable domain is EPEVTQTPSHQVTQMGQEVILRCVPISNHLYFYWYRQILGQKVEFLVSFYNNEISEKSEIFDDQFSVERPDGSNFTLKIRSTKLEDSAMYFCASSDTGTAFYGYTFGSGTRLTVV.

This clone was counted once. This rearrangement joins TRBV7-8 to TRBJ1-4, with 7 bases aligning to TRBD1. CDR3 length: 14 residues. The germline V gene encodes CDR1 SGHVS and CDR2 FQNEAQ. J was trimmed by 2 bases and V by 5 bases; bases with no gene match: 2. CDR3 nucleotides: TGTGCCAGCAGCAAGGGACAGACTAATGAAAAACTGTTTTTT. Translation: CASSKGQTNEKLFF. Full variable domain (missing parts from reference TRBV7-8 and TRBJ1-4): GAGVSQSPRYKVAKRGQDVALRCDPISGHVSLFWYQQALGQGPEFLTYFQNEAQLDKSGLPSDRFFAERPEGSVSTLKIQRTQQEDSAVYLCASSKGQTNEKLFFGSGTQLSVL.

The chain uses TRBV7-9 and TRBJ2-4, with a possible D match to TRBD2 (6 bases). V lost 5 bases, J lost 6 bases, and 11 bases lay in between. The CDR3 is made up of 13 amino acids. Germline V lookup: CDR1 SEHNR, CDR2 FQNEAQ (reference sequence). The CDR3 nucleotides read TGTGCCAGCAGCCCCTTCGGGGGAAACATTCAGTACTTC. Its translation is CASSPFGGNIQYF.

This chain joins TRBV7-9 and TRBJ1-1, with D perhaps TRBD1 (5 bases). In germline, CDR1 is SEHNR, CDR2 FQNEAQ (reference sequence). Trimming cost V 5 bases and J 1 base, with 11 bases left between them. The CDR3 length is 14 residues. The CDR3 reads CASSQLQGNTEAFF. In DNA form, the CDR3 reads TGTGCCAGCAGCCAACTTCAGGGGAACACTGAAGCTTTCTTT.

J is TRBJ1-4 and V is TRBV2; perhaps TRBD1 as D (6 bases). Looked up from germline, CDR1 is SNHLY and CDR2 is FYNNEI. This CDR3 region has 14 residues. V was trimmed by 10 bases and J by 1 base, leaving 13 bases between them. The DNA of the CDR3 is TGTGCCACCACAGGGTCTCAAACTAATGAAAAACTGTTTTTT. It codes for CATTGSQTNEKLFF.

The chain has TRBV2 and TRBJ2-5; TRBD2 matches 9 bases. The CDR3 spans 17 residues. CDR1 is SNHLY, CDR2 FYNNEI, per germline. V shed 8 bases and J 0 bases; nucleotides not matched to a gene: 13. CDR3 nucleotide sequence: TGTGCCAGCTTCCCTAGCGGGAAAGAGGGCTACCAAGAGACCCAGTACTTC. Amino acids: CASFPSGKEGYQETQYF. The whole variable domain, filled in from reference TRBV2 and TRBJ2-5, reads EPEVTQTPSHQVTQMGQEVILRCVPISNHLYFYWYRQILGQKVEFLVSFYNNEISEKSEIFDDQFSVERPDGSNFTLKIRSTKLEDSAMYFCASFPSGKEGYQETQYFGPGTRLLVL.

The chain combines TRBV27 with TRBJ2-3, with D possibly matching TRBD2 (6 bases). Trimming removed 5 bases from V and 3 bases from J, with 15 bases in between. This CDR3 spans 15 amino acids. Germline-derived CDR1 and CDR2 are MNHEY and SMNVEV (reference sequence). CDR3 sequence: CASSKLLAGTDTQYF. The DNA for the CDR3 is TGTGCCAGCAGTAAACTACTAGCAGGGACAGATACGCAGTATTTT.